This T cell receptor beta chain was retrieved from a study of T cell responses to AZD1222 COVID-19 vaccine listed by TCRdb under 2021. Broadly, across the study: AZD1222 recipients given second doses at about 4 weeks or at about 12 weeks were pooled, since spike-specific TCR depth and breadth were not found to differ between the two schedules. TCR sequencing covered more than 230 trial participants: 200 to 220 given two doses of AZD1222 and approximately 26 given two doses of MenACWY control vaccine. Enrollment into the trials was organized by age into subgroups of 18-55, 56-69 and 70-plus years, and those subgroups contained about 150, 27 and 61 TCR-sequenced participants, respectively. Overall study results and their limits: Most participants were white British and females outnumbered males, and the authors suggested that clonal diversity may have been underestimated. Because no samples from the day 14 peak response were available, repertoires could be characterized only after the peak T cell response. Reportedly, close to half of the unique spike-specific TCRs recognized epitopes lying outside the regions that are mutated in the B.1.351 and B.1.1.7 variants. Conclusions about previously exposed vaccinees were limited because only a handful of AZD1222 recipients were SARS-CoV-2 seropositive at baseline. A significant rise in spike-specific TCR breadth and depth was observed after two AZD1222 doses relative to day 0 and relative to MenACWY recipients. The whole spike protein was spanned by vaccine-associated CD4 TCRs, and dominant responses were seen in regions 160-218 and 743-854. The 56-69-year group was small, and its depth increase did not reach significance, likely because of low power.

What the time point label conveys for this sample: baseline before first vaccination. Vaccinee samples were obtained from the UK trials COV001 and COV002, which included a single-blind randomized controlled phase 2/3 trial of AZD1222 (ChAdOx1 nCoV-19) in healthy adults. For TCRbeta chain sequencing, PBMC samples from trial participants were taken at day 0 and at day 28 after the second dose. The CDR3 regions of human TCRbeta chains were analyzed by immunosequencing. The source study handled its data this way. Repertoire TCRs were matched against a reference library of SARS-CoV-2-specific TCRs generated with the MIRA antigen-specificity platform. Breadth was defined as the fraction of unique TCRs that were SARS-CoV-2-associated, and depth was defined as the fraction of total T cells that were SARS-CoV-2-associated. Each spike-specific TCR was assigned to its reactive spike region and to a CD4 or CD8 class using the MIRA data. Log10-transformed breadth and depth values were compared by one-way ANOVA with Sidak's multiple comparisons tests. In its TCRdb copy, this immuneACCESS table keeps in-frame sequences only and misses some clones. Where compared with another copy, unresolved V genes explain less than half of these, and the others have no known cause. The V and J calls and clone size come from that table; D and trimming were worked out from the DNA. The sample yields approximately 60,000 clones; more than 70% were counted once. Over 11% of the sample rests with the top ten.

The CDR3 covers 16 residues, taking in both the cysteine and the phenylalanine. Left in the record is the CDR3 DNA by itself, 48 bases read in frame from the first base. The germline V gene sets CDR1 to KGHSH and CDR2 to LQKENI. The trim is 6 bases for V and 5 bases for J, with a gap of 22 bases between the germline ends. About this clone itself: Its antigen specificity is not known. Base qualities are not provided; no much larger clone lies one nucleotide away.

This receptor was obtained from an adult in good health. The rearrangement joined TRBV18 to TRBJ1-1; the D segment could be TRBD1, given 6 matching bases. The sequences come from peripheral blood, collected on day 0 of AZD1222 vaccination. The DNA sequence is TGTGCCAGCTCTCTCGAGCGGCCGGGGGCGGGTACTGAAGCTTTCTTT. Its translation is CASSLERPGAGTEAFF. Supplemented by the reference TRBV18 and TRBJ1-1 proteins around the CDR3, the complete variable domain is NAGVMQNPRHLVRRRGQEARLRCSPMKGHSHVYWYRQLPEEGLKFMVYLQKENIIDESGMPKERFSAEFPKEGPSILRIQQVVRGDSAAYFCASSLERPGAGTEAFFGQGTRLTVV.